Following are 29 T cell receptor beta chains from one sample sequenced in a study of cytomegalovirus exposure and HLA in healthy donors. Measured with immunoSEQ multiplex PCR; TCRdb has only the in-frame clones, and not every one. The sample lists roughly 68,000 clones, 80% to 90% occurring once. Sequenced sample: PBMCs. The receptors shown here come from a woman aged 18-29 years in good health and CMV-seronegative.

This clone has only a few counts. The chain joins TRBV28 to TRBJ1-2; 12 bases are a match to TRBD1. After removal of 6 bases from V and 6 bases from J, the junction contained 11 bases not matched to a gene. This CDR3 spans 16 amino acids. Germline-derived CDR1 and CDR2 are MDHEN and SYDVKM. The CDR3 spells CASRPLGQGANNGYTF. CDR3 bases: TGTGCCAGCAGACCCCTGGGACAGGGGGCGAATAATGGCTACACCTTC.

V gene TRBV19 combines with J gene TRBJ2-5, with TRBD2 matching 7 bases. This CDR3 is built from 16 residues. In germline, CDR1 is LNHDA, CDR2 SQIVND (reference sequence). V shed 2 bases and J 0 bases; nucleotides not matched to a gene: 6. CDR3 sequence reads: CASSIRRGGYQETQYF. DNA for the CDR3: TGTGCCAGTAGTATAAGGCGGGGAGGGTACCAAGAGACCCAGTACTTC.

The chain has TRBV7-8 and TRBJ2-3, with TRBD2 as a possible D gene (6 bases). The CDR3 is 15 amino acids. The germline V and J ends were trimmed by 1 base and 2 bases, with 10 bases remaining between them. Germline CDR1 SGHVS, CDR2 FQNEAQ. The CDR3 region is CASSLVASDTDTQYF. CDR3 nucleotide sequence: TGTGCCAGCAGCTTAGTGGCTAGCGACACAGATACGCAGTATTTT.

V gene TRBV7-2 combines with J gene TRBJ1-4; possibly TRBD1 for D (5 bases). Germline V gene lookup returns CDR1 SGHTA and CDR2 FQGNSA. The CDR3 has 16 amino acids. V was trimmed by 0 bases and J by 0 bases, leaving 8 bases between them. CDR3 loop: CASSLAGPATNEKLFF. In DNA, the CDR3 is TGTGCCAGCAGCTTAGCGGGGCCTGCAACTAATGAAAAACTGTTTTTT.

The chain joins TRBV6-5 to TRBJ2-7; D remains ambiguous. This CDR3 contains 15 residues. Germline V gene lookup returns CDR1 MNHEY and CDR2 SVGAGI. With 0 bases removed from V and 3 bases from J, the gap between germline ends came to 12 bases. This CDR3 reads CASSYSSHNFYEQYF. The DNA of the CDR3 is TGTGCCAGCAGTTACTCGAGTCATAACTTCTACGAGCAGTACTTC.

This sequence joins TRBV27 and TRBJ2-7; D possibly corresponds to TRBD2 (5 bases). With 3 bases removed from V and 5 bases from J, the gap between germline ends came to 8 bases. The CDR3 contains 12 residues. The V gene's germline CDR1 is MNHEY and CDR2 SMNVEV (reference sequence). This CDR3 is CASSFEGHEQYF. CDR3 nucleotide sequence: TGTGCCAGCAGTTTCGAGGGCCACGAGCAGTACTTC.

The chain joins TRBV19 to TRBJ1-2; no firm D call. Germline lookup yields CDR1 LNHDA and CDR2 SQIVND (reference sequence). V was cut by 6 bases and J by 8 bases, with 16 bases left in between. The CDR3 consists of 13 residues. The CDR3 nucleotides are TGTGCCAGTAGCGGAGGTCGACTGTCCGGCTACACCTTC. The encoded protein is CASSGGRLSGYTF.

This chain connects TRBV15 to TRBJ2-7, with TRBD1 identical over 8 bases. This CDR3 has 17 amino acids. The germline V gene has CDR1 LNHNV and CDR2 YYDKDF (reference sequence). V shed 0 bases and J 4 bases; nucleotides not matched to a gene: 11. The CDR3 loop reads CATSRDRTGSYVYEQYF. In DNA, the CDR3 is TGTGCCACCAGCAGAGATAGGACAGGGAGTTATGTGTACGAGCAGTACTTC.

The chain is built from TRBV4-2 and TRBJ1-1; D is perhaps TRBD1 (5 bases). Germline CDR1 LGHNA, CDR2 YNFKEQ. V lost 0 bases, J lost 5 bases, and 10 bases lay in between. The CDR3 consists of 14 residues. This CDR3 reads CASSQDSRGTEAFF. The CDR3 bases are TGTGCCAGCAGCCAAGATTCCCGGGGGACTGAAGCTTTCTTT.

The chain recombines TRBV27 with TRBJ1-2; 9 bases are shared with TRBD1. CDR1 and CDR2 (germline): MNHEY, SMNVEV (reference sequence). Trimming at V came to 2 bases and at J to 13 bases, leaving 5 bases not matched to a gene. This CDR3 spans 12 amino acids. The CDR3 DNA follows: TGTGCCAGCAGTTTACGGGACAGGGCTCCCACCTTC. This codes for CASSLRDRAPTF.

The chain recombines TRBV5-8 with TRBJ1-3; tentative D call: TRBD1 (5 bases). This CDR3 has 14 amino acids. Germline V CDR1 and CDR2: SGHTS, YDEGEE. Trimming removed 0 bases at V and 3 bases at J, with 7 bases between. In DNA, the CDR3 is TGTGCCAGCAGCTTGGGACAGAGTGGAAACACCATATATTTT. This encodes CASSLGQSGNTIYF.

The chain is built from TRBV6-5 and TRBJ2-2, with D possibly being TRBD2 (7 bases). CDR1 and CDR2 from the germline V gene are MNHEY and SVGAGI. There are 16 residues in the CDR3. Trimming stripped 0 bases from V and 7 bases from J, with 15 bases between. The CDR3 protein is CASSYSGGRRIGELFF. CDR3 nucleotide sequence: TGTGCCAGCAGTTACTCCGGGGGGCGAAGAATCGGGGAGCTGTTTTTT.

This rearrangement joins TRBV9 to TRBJ2-7; a weak D match, TRBD1 (5 bases). Germline values: CDR1 SGDLS, CDR2 YYNGEE. This CDR3 is built from 14 residues. V gave up 4 bases and J gave up 0 bases, with 11 bases separating them. The CDR3: CASSYLDSSYEQYF. The DNA for the CDR3 is TGTGCCAGCAGCTATCTAGACAGCTCCTACGAGCAGTACTTC.

The chain combines TRBV2 with TRBJ1-5; 9 bases agree with TRBD1. CDR1 and CDR2 from the germline V gene are SNHLY and FYNNEI. With 5 bases clipped from V and 1 base from J, the junction kept 3 bases outside the gene matches. The CDR3 runs 15 residues. CDR3: CASSRGQGSNQPQHF. CDR3 nucleotides: TGTGCCAGCAGTAGAGGACAGGGGAGCAATCAGCCCCAGCATTTT.

The J gene is TRBJ2-3, the V gene TRBV30; no reliable D call. The CDR3 has 13 amino acids. The germline CDR1 and CDR2 sequences are GTSNPN and SVGIG (reference sequence). V lost 0 bases and J 4 bases, leaving 8 bases between the germline ends. The CDR3: CAWSVRVSDTQYF. In DNA, the CDR3 is TGTGCCTGGAGTGTACGGGTCTCAGATACGCAGTATTTT.

CDR3 residues: CSVGLAGVLGEQYF. CDR3 coding DNA: TGCAGCGTCGGACTAGCGGGGGTCTTAGGAGAGCAGTACTTC. The chain recombines TRBV29-1 with TRBJ2-7; 13 nucleotides agree with TRBD2. The V segment lost 6 bases and the J segment 7 bases; nucleotides outside the gene matches: 9. CDR3 size: 14 residues. Germline CDR1 SQVTM, CDR2 ANQGSEA.

The rearrangement links TRBV7-9 to TRBJ2-1; TRBD2 matches 10 bases. The CDR3 has 17 residues. Germline V gene sequence: CDR1 SEHNR, CDR2 FQNEAQ (reference sequence). V gave up 2 bases and J gave up 3 bases; unmatched junction bases: 7. The chain's CDR3 is CASSLFSLAGFYNEQFF. The CDR3 DNA is TGTGCCAGCAGCTTATTCTCACTAGCGGGATTCTACAATGAGCAGTTCTTC.

This sequence joins TRBV19 and TRBJ2-1; 10 nucleotides align to TRBD2. Unmatched junction bases numbered 6, after V lost 0 bases and J lost 7 bases. CDR3 length: 16 amino acids. Germline CDR1 LNHDA, CDR2 SQIVND (reference sequence). CDR3 amino acids: CASSIDRLAGVNEQFF. DNA for the CDR3: TGTGCCAGTAGTATAGATCGCCTAGCGGGAGTGAATGAGCAGTTCTTC.

The J gene is TRBJ1-1, the V gene TRBV5-1; D remains unclear. V was trimmed by 4 bases and J by 1 base, leaving 11 bases between them. Germline-derived CDR1 and CDR2 are SGHRS and YFSETQ. The CDR3 runs to 14 residues. Written as DNA, the CDR3 is TGCGCCAGCAGCCGGGAGCCAGCGAACACTGAAGCTTTCTTT. It translates to CASSREPANTEAFF.

V and J are TRBV19 and TRBJ2-3; unclear D gene. The V and J ends lost 5 bases and 0 bases respectively, with 6 bases between them. There are 13 residues in the CDR3. The V gene's germline CDR1 is LNHDA and CDR2 SQIVND (reference sequence). The CDR3 coding sequence is TGTGCCAGTAGTGTAACTAGCACAGATACGCAGTATTTT. Encoded protein: CASSVTSTDTQYF.

This chain uses TRBV6-5 with TRBJ1-5; D gene ambiguous. Germline lookup yields CDR1 MNHEY and CDR2 SVGAGI. Trimming took 4 bases from V and 3 from J, leaving 10 bases between them. This CDR3 has 14 residues. The CDR3: CASSLIGFNQPQHF. The DNA for the CDR3 is TGTGCCAGCAGTTTGATCGGGTTCAATCAGCCCCAGCATTTT.

V and J are TRBV7-9 and TRBJ1-1; D is undetermined. The CDR3 totals 13 residues. The germline gives CDR1 SEHNR, CDR2 FQNEAQ (reference sequence). Trimming removed 2 bases at V and 0 bases at J, with 4 bases between. This CDR3 is CASSLQVNTEAFF. CDR3 sequence (DNA): TGTGCCAGCAGCTTACAGGTGAACACTGAAGCTTTCTTT. Variable domain in full (rest from reference TRBV7-9 and TRBJ1-1): DTGVSQNPRHKITKRGQNVTFRCDPISEHNRLYWYRQTLGQGPEFLTYFQNEAQLEKSRLLSDRFSAERPKGSFSTLEIQRTEQGDSAMYLCASSLQVNTEAFFGQGTRLTVV.

The chain carries TRBV4-1 and TRBJ1-4; D is unclear. This CDR3 contains 15 residues. V shed 0 bases and J shed 1 base, with 6 bases lying between them. CDR1 is MGHRA, CDR2 YSYEKL, per germline. The CDR3 loop reads CASSQDWLTNEKLFF. CDR3 sequence (DNA): TGCGCCAGCAGCCAAGATTGGCTAACTAATGAAAAACTGTTTTTT.

V gene TRBV7-9 combines with J gene TRBJ2-2; 7 bases are shared with TRBD1. This CDR3 has 17 residues. Per the germline V gene, CDR1 is SEHNR and CDR2 is FQNEAQ (reference sequence). The V and J ends lost 4 bases and 3 bases, in that order; junction bases with no gene match: 11. This CDR3 is CASSSTPGQSYTGELFF. CDR3 nucleotides: TGTGCCAGCAGCTCGACGCCGGGACAGTCTTACACCGGGGAGCTGTTTTTT.

V is TRBV11-2 and J is TRBJ1-1, with D unresolved. Germline CDR1 and CDR2: SGHAT and FQNNGV. Trimming stripped 1 base from V and 5 bases from J, with 14 bases between. CDR3 length: 15 residues. DNA for the CDR3: TGTGCCAGCAGCTTAGGTTACGGGTCGAGGACTGAAGCTTTCTTT. Its protein product is CASSLGYGSRTEAFF.

The chain combines TRBV30 with TRBJ1-1; no reliable D call. V lost 3 bases and J lost 2, with 7 bases in between. The CDR3 has 12 residues. Per germline, CDR1 GTSNPN and CDR2 SVGIG (reference sequence). The CDR3 spells CAWRPGNTEAFF. The CDR3 DNA follows: TGTGCCTGGAGACCGGGAAACACTGAAGCTTTCTTT.

The chain carries TRBV5-1 and TRBJ2-1; 7 bases fit TRBD1. J gave up 14 bases and V 5 bases, and 7 bases lay outside the gene matches. CDR1 and CDR2 (germline): SGHRS, YFSETQ. The CDR3 has 11 residues. The CDR3 sequence is CASRTGTAKFF. In nucleotides, the CDR3 is TGCGCCAGCAGAACCGGGACAGCCAAGTTCTTC.

The V call is TRBV27, the J call TRBJ1-2, with TRBD1 matching 9 bases. The V gene end was trimmed by 5 bases and the J gene end by 2 bases; junction bases not matched to a gene: 3. The germline V gene encodes CDR1 MNHEY and CDR2 SMNVEV (reference sequence). The CDR3 has 14 residues. The CDR3 DNA reads as TGTGCCAGCAGTCCCGGACAGGGGAACTATGGCTACACCTTC. Amino acid sequence: CASSPGQGNYGYTF.

The chain combines TRBV25-1 with TRBJ2-2; TRBD1 is a possible D gene (6 bases). Germline V CDR1 and CDR2: MGHDK, SYGVNS. CDR3 length: 15 residues. V was clipped by 1 base and J by 1 base, with 7 bases between them. This CDR3 is CASSELGGNTGELFF. CDR3 nucleotide sequence: TGTGCCAGCAGTGAATTAGGGGGGAACACCGGGGAGCTGTTTTTT.